The subject of this entry is one TCR beta chain. Its matching antigen is unknown. The protocol was immunoSEQ multiplex PCR, while the TCRdb copy is restricted to in-frame clones and leaves out a portion. The repertoire holds 31,000 or so clones, with approximately 94% as singletons. The entry originates in a study of T cells in pancreatic ductal adenocarcinoma. Deletions cut 0 bases from V and 1 base from J, with 9 bases between. There are 16 residues in the CDR3. In germline, CDR1 is MNHEY, CDR2 SVGAGI. Surgery without prior neoadjuvant therapy was the treatment of the selected pancreatic ductal adenocarcinoma patients. General study findings and limits: Tumor samples had fewer productive templates and about 8-fold fewer unique clonotypes than blood. This surgical cohort overrepresents the minority presenting with early-stage disease. Tumor-versus-blood clonality comparisons may be biased toward lower tumor diversity.

The origin of this receptor is a human donor with pancreatic ductal adenocarcinoma. What was sequenced was PBMCs. This chain uses TRBV6-5 with TRBJ2-2; possible D gene TRBD2, 6 bases. The CDR3 is CASSYSSGVNTGELFF. Written as DNA, the CDR3 is TGTGCCAGCAGTTACTCGTCGGGAGTGAACACCGGGGAGCTGTTTTTT.